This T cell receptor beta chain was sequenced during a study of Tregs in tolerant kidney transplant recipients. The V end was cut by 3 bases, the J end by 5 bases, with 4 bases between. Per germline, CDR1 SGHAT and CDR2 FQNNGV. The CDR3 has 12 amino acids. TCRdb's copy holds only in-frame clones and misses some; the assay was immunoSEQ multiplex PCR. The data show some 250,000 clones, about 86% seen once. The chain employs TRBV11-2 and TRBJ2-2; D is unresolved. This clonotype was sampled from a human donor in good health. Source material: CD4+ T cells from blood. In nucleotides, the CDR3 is TGTGCCAGCAGCTTTTTGACCGGGGAGCTGTTTTTT. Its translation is CASSFLTGELFF.